This is a list of T cell receptor beta chains from one sample in a study of T cell responses to AZD1222 COVID-19 vaccine. The data were produced by immunoSEQ multiplex PCR, yet TCRdb's version contains in-frame clones alone and is incomplete. The data hold roughly 150,000 clones, with approximately 91% observed a single time. The sample was peripheral blood, taken 28 days after the second AZD1222 dose. The receptors originated from an adult who received the AZD1222 COVID-19 vaccine. Both conserved end residues are part of each CDR3. The order of the fields is D gene, V gene, clone size, J gene, CDR3 DNA, CDR3 protein. D genes are given only for firm matches. Size values are once, few and many counts, or a class for expanded clones, and some rows have none.

d_call: TRBD1
v_call: TRBV19
clone_size: few
j_call: TRBJ1-5
cdr3_nt: TGTGCCAGTAAGGGGGGACAGGGCGGCAATCAGCCCCAGCATTTT
cdr3_aa: CASKGGQGGNQPQHF

d_call: TRBD2
v_call: TRBV9
clone_size: -
j_call: TRBJ2-1
cdr3_nt: TGTGCCAGCAAGGGAGCGGGGGGAGGGCCTGGGGACAATGAGCAGTTCTTC
cdr3_aa: CASKGAGGGPGDNEQFF

d_call: -
v_call: TRBV20-1
clone_size: -
j_call: TRBJ2-7
cdr3_nt: TGCAGTGCTAGTTTCAGGGAGAACTACGAGCAGTACTTC
cdr3_aa: CSASFRENYEQYF

d_call: TRBD2
v_call: TRBV5-1
clone_size: once
j_call: TRBJ2-3
cdr3_nt: TGCGCCAGCAGCCGCCTCCTAGCGGGAGACACAGATACGCAGTATTTT
cdr3_aa: CASSRLLAGDTDTQYF

d_call: -
v_call: TRBV12-3/TRBV12-4
clone_size: -
j_call: TRBJ1-1
cdr3_nt: TGTGCCAGCAGTTCCCTCAGGAACACTGAAGCTTTCTTT
cdr3_aa: CASSSLRNTEAFF

d_call: TRBD1
v_call: TRBV4-1
clone_size: -
j_call: TRBJ1-2
cdr3_nt: TGCGCCAGCAGCCAGCTTGGGACAGTTCCTGGCTACACCTTC
cdr3_aa: CASSQLGTVPGYTF

d_call: -
v_call: TRBV9
clone_size: -
j_call: TRBJ1-1
cdr3_nt: TGTGCCAGCAGCGTTACAGGGTGGGAAAACACTGAAGCTTTCTTT
cdr3_aa: CASSVTGWENTEAFF

d_call: -
v_call: TRBV3-1/TRBV3-2
clone_size: -
j_call: TRBJ1-3
cdr3_nt: TGTGCCTCCGCAGGCGGGGGCTCTGGAAACACCATATATTTT
cdr3_aa: CASAGGGSGNTIYF

d_call: -
v_call: TRBV6-5
clone_size: -
j_call: TRBJ1-1
cdr3_nt: TGTGCCACCCAGAGGACGGTGAACACTGAAGCTTTCTTT
cdr3_aa: CATQRTVNTEAFF

d_call: -
v_call: TRBV4-1
clone_size: -
j_call: TRBJ1-5
cdr3_nt: TGCGCCAGCAGCCTCCGGGAGGTGAGGGATCAGCCCCAGCATTTT
cdr3_aa: CASSLREVRDQPQHF

d_call: -
v_call: TRBV5-4
clone_size: once
j_call: TRBJ2-1
cdr3_nt: TGTGCCAGCAGCTTGCAGGCTTCGTCCTACAATGAGCAGTTCTTC
cdr3_aa: CASSLQASSYNEQFF

d_call: -
v_call: TRBV7-9
clone_size: -
j_call: TRBJ1-1
cdr3_nt: TGTGCCAGCAGCTTAGACAGGGTGGAAGAAGCTTTCTTT
cdr3_aa: CASSLDRVEEAFF

d_call: -
v_call: TRBV10-3
clone_size: once
j_call: TRBJ1-1
cdr3_nt: TGTGCCATCAGTGACGGAGGGCAGAACACTGAAGCTTTCTTT
cdr3_aa: CAISDGGQNTEAFF

d_call: -
v_call: TRBV11-2
clone_size: -
j_call: TRBJ1-4
cdr3_nt: TGTGCCAGCAGCTTCGGGGGAGAAAAACTGTTTTTT
cdr3_aa: CASSFGGEKLFF

d_call: TRBD2
v_call: TRBV27
clone_size: -
j_call: TRBJ2-1
cdr3_nt: TGTGCCAGCAGTCAACTACCCCCCCCGCTAGCGGGATACAATGAGCAGTTCTTC
cdr3_aa: CASSQLPPPLAGYNEQFF

d_call: -
v_call: TRBV13
clone_size: once
j_call: TRBJ1-2
cdr3_nt: TGTGCCTCTTCCCGCGGGGGGAAATCTAACTATGGCTACACCTTC
cdr3_aa: CASSRGGKSNYGYTF

d_call: TRBD2
v_call: TRBV3-1/TRBV3-2
clone_size: once
j_call: TRBJ2-5
cdr3_nt: TGTGCCAGCAGCCTTATGACTAGCGGGGGTGGGACCCAGTACTTC
cdr3_aa: CASSLMTSGGGTQYF

d_call: TRBD1
v_call: TRBV30
clone_size: -
j_call: TRBJ1-1
cdr3_nt: TGTGCCTGGAGTGTCCCGGGACAGGGTTTGGCTTTCTTT
cdr3_aa: CAWSVPGQGLAFF

d_call: TRBD1
v_call: TRBV5-1
clone_size: -
j_call: TRBJ2-7
cdr3_nt: TGCGCCAGCAGCTTGAGGCAGGGGGACGCCTACGAGCAGTACTTC
cdr3_aa: CASSLRQGDAYEQYF

d_call: -
v_call: TRBV5-5
clone_size: -
j_call: TRBJ2-7
cdr3_nt: TGTGCCAGCAGCACAAGGACCTACGAGCAGTACTTC
cdr3_aa: CASSTRTYEQYF

d_call: -
v_call: TRBV7-8
clone_size: -
j_call: TRBJ2-2
cdr3_nt: TGTGCCAGCAGCCGCCGGGACATCGGAGGCACCGGGGAGCTGTTTTTT
cdr3_aa: CASSRRDIGGTGELFF

d_call: TRBD2
v_call: TRBV19
clone_size: -
j_call: TRBJ2-7
cdr3_nt: TGTGCCAGTAGTATAACCAGCGGGGGACCATACGAGCAGTACTTC
cdr3_aa: CASSITSGGPYEQYF

d_call: -
v_call: TRBV19
clone_size: once
j_call: TRBJ1-5
cdr3_nt: TGTCATGTCTATAGCAATCAGCCCCAGCATTTT
cdr3_aa: CHVYSNQPQHF

d_call: -
v_call: TRBV11-2
clone_size: -
j_call: TRBJ1-2
cdr3_nt: TGTGCCAGCAGCTGGGACGGATATGGCTACACCTTC
cdr3_aa: CASSWDGYGYTF

d_call: -
v_call: TRBV7-9
clone_size: once
j_call: TRBJ1-4
cdr3_nt: TGTGCCAGCAGCCTCGGTCCGGCAGGAGGAGGGGGGACTAATGAAAAACTGTTTTTT
cdr3_aa: CASSLGPAGGGGTNEKLFF

d_call: -
v_call: TRBV5-4
clone_size: -
j_call: TRBJ1-1
cdr3_nt: TGTGCCAGCAGTTGGGAGAGGGACTTCAACACTGAAGCTTTCTTT
cdr3_aa: CASSWERDFNTEAFF

d_call: -
v_call: TRBV18
clone_size: -
j_call: TRBJ2-2
cdr3_nt: TGTGCCAGCTCACCACCAGGGGGCACCGGGGAGCTGTTTTTT
cdr3_aa: CASSPPGGTGELFF